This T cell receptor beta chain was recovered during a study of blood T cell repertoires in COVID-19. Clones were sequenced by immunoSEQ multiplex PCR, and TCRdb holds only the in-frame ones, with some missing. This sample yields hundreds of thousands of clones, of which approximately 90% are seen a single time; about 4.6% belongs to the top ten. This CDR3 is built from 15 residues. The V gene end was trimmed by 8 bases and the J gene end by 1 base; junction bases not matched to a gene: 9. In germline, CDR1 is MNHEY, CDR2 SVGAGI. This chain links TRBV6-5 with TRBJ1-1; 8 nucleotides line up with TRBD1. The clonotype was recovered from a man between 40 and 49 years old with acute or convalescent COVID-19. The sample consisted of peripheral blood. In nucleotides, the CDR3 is TGTGCCAGCGGTCAGACAGGGGAGGAGAACACTGAAGCTTTCTTT. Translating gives CASGQTGEENTEAFF.